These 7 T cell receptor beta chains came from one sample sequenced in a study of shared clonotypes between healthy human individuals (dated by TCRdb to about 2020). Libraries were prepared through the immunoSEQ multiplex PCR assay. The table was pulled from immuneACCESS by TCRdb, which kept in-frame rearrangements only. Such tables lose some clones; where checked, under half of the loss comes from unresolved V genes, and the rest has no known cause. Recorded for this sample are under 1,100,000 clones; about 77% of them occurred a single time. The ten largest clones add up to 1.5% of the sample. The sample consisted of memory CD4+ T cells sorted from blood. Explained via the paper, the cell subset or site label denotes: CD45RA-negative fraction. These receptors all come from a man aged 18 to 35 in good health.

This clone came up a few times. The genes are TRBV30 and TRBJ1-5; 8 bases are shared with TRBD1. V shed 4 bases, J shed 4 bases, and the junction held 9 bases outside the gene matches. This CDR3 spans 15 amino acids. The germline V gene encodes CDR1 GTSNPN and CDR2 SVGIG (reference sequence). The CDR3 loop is CAWNLGQGLNQPQHF. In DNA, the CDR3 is TGTGCCTGGAACCTCGGACAGGGCCTGAATCAGCCCCAGCATTTT. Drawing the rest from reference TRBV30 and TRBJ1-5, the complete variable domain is SQTIHQWPATLVQPVGSPLSLECTVEGTSNPNLYWYRQAAGRGLQLLFYSVGIGQISSEVPQNLSASRPQDRQFILSSKKLLLSDSGFYLCAWNLGQGLNQPQHFGDGTRLSIL.

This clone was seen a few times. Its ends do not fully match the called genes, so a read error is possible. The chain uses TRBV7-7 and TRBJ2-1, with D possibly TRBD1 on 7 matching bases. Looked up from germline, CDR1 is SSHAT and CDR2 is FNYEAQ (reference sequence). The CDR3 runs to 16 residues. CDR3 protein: CASSRLTGEVYNEQFF. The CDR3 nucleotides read TGTGCTAGCAGCCGGCTTACAGGGGAGGTATACAATGAGCAGTTCTTC.

The DNA for the CDR3 is TGTGCCAGCAGACCCCGTAACGGGAGGGGGGGGAATCAGCCCCAGCATTTT. This encodes CASRPRNGRGGNQPQHF. V and J are TRBV11-2 and TRBJ1-5; possible D gene TRBD1, 6 bases. CDR1 is SGHAT and CDR2 is FQNNGV in the germline V gene. V dropped 6 bases and J dropped 4 bases, with 22 bases sitting between them. The CDR3 has 17 amino acids.

The CDR3 spells CASSSGPSQPQHF. The CDR3, as DNA: TGTGCCAGCAGCTCCGGCCCATCCCAGCCCCAGCATTTT. This sequence joins TRBV7-3 and TRBJ1-5; unclear D gene. Germline lookup yields CDR1 SGHTA and CDR2 FQGTGA. V lost 4 bases to trimming and J lost 7 bases, with 11 bases between them. This CDR3 has 13 amino acids.

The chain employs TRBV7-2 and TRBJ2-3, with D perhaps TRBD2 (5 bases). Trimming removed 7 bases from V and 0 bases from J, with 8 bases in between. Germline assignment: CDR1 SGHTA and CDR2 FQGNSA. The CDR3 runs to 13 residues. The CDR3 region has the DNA TGTGCCAGCATGAGGGATAGCACAGATACGCAGTATTTT. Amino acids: CASMRDSTDTQYF.

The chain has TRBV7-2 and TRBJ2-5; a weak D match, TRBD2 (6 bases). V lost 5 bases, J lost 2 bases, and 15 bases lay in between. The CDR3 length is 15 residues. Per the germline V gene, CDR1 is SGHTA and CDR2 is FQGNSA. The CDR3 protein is CASSLPFAGQETQYF. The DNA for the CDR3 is TGTGCCAGCAGCCTCCCCTTTGCGGGACAAGAGACCCAGTACTTC.

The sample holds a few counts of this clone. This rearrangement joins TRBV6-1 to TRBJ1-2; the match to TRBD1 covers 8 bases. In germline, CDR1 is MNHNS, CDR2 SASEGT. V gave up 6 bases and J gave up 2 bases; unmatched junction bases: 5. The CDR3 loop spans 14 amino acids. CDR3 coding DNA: TGTGCCAGCAGAGGACAGGGCGTGAACTATGGCTACACCTTC. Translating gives CASRGQGVNYGYTF.